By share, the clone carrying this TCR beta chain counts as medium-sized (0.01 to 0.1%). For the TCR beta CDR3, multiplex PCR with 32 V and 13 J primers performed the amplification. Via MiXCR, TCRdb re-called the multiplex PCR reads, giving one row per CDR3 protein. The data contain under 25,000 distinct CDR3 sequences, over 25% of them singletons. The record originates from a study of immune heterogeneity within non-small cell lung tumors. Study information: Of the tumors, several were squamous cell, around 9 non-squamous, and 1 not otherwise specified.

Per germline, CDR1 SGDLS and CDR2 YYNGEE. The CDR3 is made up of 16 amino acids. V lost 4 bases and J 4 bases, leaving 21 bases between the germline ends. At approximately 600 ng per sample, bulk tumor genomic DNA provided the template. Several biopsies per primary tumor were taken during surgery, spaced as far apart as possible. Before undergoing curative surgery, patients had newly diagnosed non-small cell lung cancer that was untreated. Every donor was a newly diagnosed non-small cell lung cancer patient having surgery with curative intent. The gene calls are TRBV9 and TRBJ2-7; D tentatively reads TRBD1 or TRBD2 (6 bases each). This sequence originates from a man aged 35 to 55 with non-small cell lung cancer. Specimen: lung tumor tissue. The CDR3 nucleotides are TGTGCCAGCAGCAAGAGGGGGAGTAGCGGAGATTACGAGCAGTACTTC. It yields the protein CASSKRGSSGDYEQYF.